This T cell receptor beta chain is drawn from a study of radiotherapy plus CTLA-4 blockade in lung cancer. CDR1 and CDR2 from the germline V gene are SNHLY and FYNNEI. This CDR3 is built from 15 residues. The V segment lost 6 bases and the J segment 6 bases; nucleotides outside the gene matches: 11. TCRdb keeps only in-frame clones here, not all; method: immunoSEQ multiplex PCR. The repertoire holds tens of thousands of clones, roughly 80% seen once, with 7% to 8.5% in the top ten. The sequence derives from a human donor with non-small cell lung cancer who had a complete response to radiotherapy plus ipilimumab. The chain recombines TRBV2 with TRBJ1-5; 7 bases are a match to TRBD1. The sample here was peripheral blood, taken from a patient treated with radiotherapy plus ipilimumab. CDR3 amino acids: CASRQGDIQGQPQHF. The CDR3 DNA follows: TGTGCCAGCAGGCAGGGGGATATTCAGGGTCAGCCCCAGCATTTT.